This entry lists 25 T cell receptor beta chains sequenced from one sample in a study of T cell responses to AZD1222 COVID-19 vaccine. Here immunoSEQ multiplex PCR was the method, and the copy in TCRdb shows in-frame clones only, minus some. The sample yields 250,000 to 300,000 clones, 90% to 95% seen once. The sequencing here drew on peripheral blood, taken 28 days after the second AZD1222 dose. The receptor source for this set is an adult who received the AZD1222 COVID-19 vaccine.

The V call is TRBV5-8, the J call TRBJ1-2; D gene ambiguous. This CDR3 is 12 amino acids long. V was cut by 0 bases and J by 3 bases, with 3 bases left in between. Germline V gene data show CDR1 as SGHTS and CDR2 as YDEGEE. CDR3 amino acids: CASSLGDYGYTF. The CDR3 nucleotides read TGTGCCAGCAGCTTGGGGGACTATGGCTACACCTTC. Based on the CDR3 plus reference TRBV5-8 and TRBJ1-2, the full variable domain is EAGVTQSPTHLIKTRGQQATLRCSPISGHTSVYWYQQALGLGLQFLLWYDEGEERNRGNFPPRFSGRQFPNYSSELNVNALELEDSALYLCASSLGDYGYTFGSGTRLTVV.

The chain joins TRBV6-5 to TRBJ2-5; D possibly uses TRBD1 or TRBD2 (5 bases each). The CDR3 length is 14 residues. In germline, CDR1 is MNHEY, CDR2 SVGAGI. Trimming took off 4 bases at V and 6 bases at J, with 15 bases between the two ends. CDR3 DNA: TGTGCCAGCAGTTCCGGGACGTGGGAAAAGACCCAGTACTTC. Protein: CASSSGTWEKTQYF.

The CDR3 loop is CASMMGARQPQHF. CDR3 nucleotide sequence: TGTGCCAGTATGATGGGGGCCAGACAGCCCCAGCATTTT. The chain recombines TRBV19 with TRBJ1-5; possible D gene TRBD1, 6 bases. The CDR3 is 13 amino acids. V was pared by 7 bases and J by 7 bases, with 14 bases between. The germline gives CDR1 LNHDA, CDR2 SQIVND (reference sequence).

V usage is TRBV19 and J usage is TRBJ1-5, with TRBD1 matching 7 bases. Germline V gene lookup returns CDR1 LNHDA and CDR2 SQIVND (reference sequence). The CDR3 totals 14 residues. V lost 3 bases to trimming and J lost 4 bases; unmatched junction nucleotides: 3. The CDR3 here is CASSIGRGNQPQHF. The CDR3 DNA is TGTGCCAGTAGTATCGGCAGGGGGAATCAGCCCCAGCATTTT.

The V gene is TRBV6-4, the J gene TRBJ2-2; TRBD1 or TRBD2 may be the D gene (5 bases each). Germline CDR1 is MRHNA and CDR2 is SNTAGT. Trimming pared 0 bases from V and 7 bases from J, leaving 15 bases between. CDR3 length: 16 amino acids. The CDR3 protein is CASSDSGRDQGGELFF. The CDR3 coding sequence is TGTGCCAGCAGTGACTCGGGCAGGGACCAAGGCGGGGAGCTGTTTTTT.

The CDR3 region is CASSEAFSSPLHF. The DNA of the CDR3 is TGTGCCAGCAGTGAAGCTTTTAGTTCACCCCTCCACTTT. The V call is TRBV6-1, the J call TRBJ1-6; no firm D call. The length of the CDR3 is 13 residues. V lost 0 bases to trimming and J lost 9 bases, with 6 bases between them. CDR1 MNHNS and CDR2 SASEGT come from the germline V gene.

V is TRBV28 and J is TRBJ1-5, with D perhaps TRBD1 (5 bases). Trimming removed 6 bases from V and 7 bases from J, with 13 bases in between. This CDR3 has 13 amino acids. Germline V CDR1 and CDR2: MDHEN, SYDVKM. CDR3 residues: CASRGVGWQPQHF. The CDR3 DNA is TGTGCCAGCAGGGGGGTGGGGTGGCAGCCCCAGCATTTT. Complete variable domain (other parts from reference TRBV28 and TRBJ1-5): DVKVTQSSRYLVKRTGEKVFLECVQDMDHENMFWYRQDPGLGLRLIYFSYDVKMKEKGDIPEGYSVSREKKERFSLILESASTNQTSMYLCASRGVGWQPQHFGDGTRLSIL.

The V and J genes are TRBV6-2 or TRBV6-3 and TRBJ1-5, with TRBD1 as a possible D gene (6 bases). The germline CDR1 and CDR2 sequences are MNHEY and SVGEGT. The CDR3 is 14 residues long. V lost 5 bases and J lost 5, with 13 bases in between. CDR3 nucleotide sequence: TGTGCCAGCAGTCTGGGACGGGGGCATCAGCCCCAGCATTTT. Residues: CASSLGRGHQPQHF.

The chain joins TRBV14 to TRBJ2-1, with a weak D call TRBD1 (5 bases). This CDR3 has 15 amino acids. The V end was cut by 3 bases, the J end by 4 bases, with 13 bases between. Germline V gene data show CDR1 as SGHDN and CDR2 as FVKESK. The CDR3: CASSQQGSSYNEQFF. The CDR3 DNA sequence: TGTGCCAGCAGCCAGCAGGGTTCCTCTTACAATGAGCAGTTCTTC.

The J gene is TRBJ1-5, the V gene TRBV6-2 or TRBV6-3, with D unresolved. Germline V lookup: CDR1 MNHEY, CDR2 SVGEGT. The CDR3 contains 14 residues. The V end was cut by 3 bases, the J end by 6 bases, with 12 bases between. The CDR3: CASSYPGTGQPQHF. CDR3 DNA sequence: TGTGCCAGCAGTTATCCGGGTACGGGTCAGCCCCAGCATTTT.

CDR3 sequence: CASSPRAQGGYGYTF. DNA for the CDR3: TGTGCCAGCAGTCCCCGGGCACAGGGGGGCTATGGCTACACCTTC. V is TRBV7-2 and J is TRBJ1-2, with 8 bases fitting TRBD1. V lost 6 bases to trimming and J lost 4 bases; unmatched junction nucleotides: 10. Looked up from germline, CDR1 is SGHTA and CDR2 is FQGNSA. The CDR3 spans 15 residues.

This rearrangement joins TRBV15 to TRBJ2-1; D could derive from TRBD1 or TRBD2 (6 bases each). Trimming removed 5 bases from V and 2 bases from J, with 16 bases in between. CDR1 and CDR2 from the germline V gene are LNHNV and YYDKDF (reference sequence). This CDR3 contains 16 residues. In DNA form, the CDR3 reads TGTGCCACCAGCCGTAAGACAGGACTACCCTACAATGAGCAGTTCTTC. It codes for CATSRKTGLPYNEQFF.

The chain employs TRBV7-9 and TRBJ2-5, with 11 bases aligning to TRBD2. V dropped 5 bases and J dropped 1; count of bases not matched to a gene: 6. CDR1 is SEHNR and CDR2 is FQNEAQ in the germline V gene (reference sequence). This CDR3 region has 16 residues. The CDR3 region has the DNA TGTGCCAGCAGCCCTACTAGCGGGAGTATCCAAGAGACCCAGTACTTC. It encodes CASSPTSGSIQETQYF.

V and J are TRBV5-5 and TRBJ1-4; 8 bases are shared with TRBD1. The CDR3 is 14 residues long. V lost 5 bases, J lost 3 bases, and 3 bases stayed unmatched. The germline V gene has CDR1 SGHKS and CDR2 YYEKEE (reference sequence). The chain's CDR3 is CASRSTGANEKLFF. The DNA for the CDR3 is TGTGCCAGCAGGTCGACAGGGGCTAATGAAAAACTGTTTTTT.

The rearrangement uses TRBV28 and TRBJ2-6; D is possibly TRBD1 or TRBD2 (6 bases each). This CDR3 region has 18 residues. The V end was cut by 3 bases, the J end by 0 bases, with 15 bases between. The germline V gene encodes CDR1 MDHEN and CDR2 SYDVKM. The CDR3, as DNA: TGTGCCAGCAGTTTCGGGGGCCCTACGAGCTCTGGGGCCAACGTCCTGACTTTC. This codes for CASSFGGPTSSGANVLTF.

The CDR3: CASSIDYGVYGYTF. The CDR3 DNA is TGTGCCAGTAGTATAGATTACGGGGTATATGGCTACACCTTC. The V call is TRBV19, the J call TRBJ1-2; D call uncertain. CDR3 length: 14 residues. Germline lookup yields CDR1 LNHDA and CDR2 SQIVND (reference sequence). Trimming removed 0 bases at V and 5 bases at J, with 10 bases between. Using reference TRBV19 and TRBJ1-2 for the parts outside the CDR3, the full variable domain is DGGITQSPKYLFRKEGQNVTLSCEQNLNHDAMYWYRQDPGQGLRLIYYSQIVNDFQKGDIAEGYSVSREKKESFPLTVTSAQKNPTAFYLCASSIDYGVYGYTFGSGTRLTVV.

The chain couples TRBV7-9 to TRBJ1-4; 7 bases are a match to TRBD1. This CDR3 region has 13 residues. Unmatched junction bases numbered 8, after V lost 7 bases and J lost 9 bases. Germline values: CDR1 SEHNR, CDR2 FQNEAQ (reference sequence). CDR3 in DNA: TGTGCCAGCAACCCCGGGAGGGGGCAAAAACTGTTTTTT. Its protein product is CASNPGRGQKLFF.

The J gene is TRBJ1-1, the V gene TRBV13; 8 bases are shared with TRBD1. CDR1 and CDR2 from the germline V gene are PRHDT and FYEKMQ (reference sequence). This CDR3 contains 16 residues. The V and J ends lost 2 bases and 0 bases, in that order; junction bases with no gene match: 5. The CDR3 DNA reads TGTGCCAGCAGCTTAAGGACAGGGAGCATGAACACTGAAGCTTTCTTT. Translation gives CASSLRTGSMNTEAFF.

The chain employs TRBV19 and TRBJ1-3, with D possibly TRBD1 on 6 matching bases. This CDR3 has 15 residues. With 8 bases removed from V and 0 bases from J, the gap between germline ends came to 14 bases. Germline V gene data show CDR1 as LNHDA and CDR2 as SQIVND (reference sequence). The CDR3 loop is CASRLDSISGNTIYF. CDR3 DNA: TGTGCCAGTCGACTGGACAGCATCTCTGGAAACACCATATATTTT.

This sequence joins TRBV19 and TRBJ1-5; the match to TRBD1 covers 9 bases. Germline values: CDR1 LNHDA, CDR2 SQIVND (reference sequence). Unmatched junction bases numbered 4, after V lost 4 bases and J lost 6 bases. This CDR3 is built from 14 residues. The DNA of the CDR3 is TGTGCCAGTAGTACACAGGGGGCCGTTCAGCCCCAGCATTTT. Encoded protein: CASSTQGAVQPQHF.

J is TRBJ2-7 and V is TRBV9; tentative D call: TRBD2 (7 bases). Germline V gene data show CDR1 as SGDLS and CDR2 as YYNGEE. The V end was cut by 4 bases, the J end by 5 bases, with 19 bases between. The CDR3 has 15 amino acids. This chain's CDR3 is CASSPQGGGFHEQYF. The CDR3, as DNA: TGTGCCAGCAGCCCTCAGGGAGGGGGGTTTCACGAGCAGTACTTC.

The chain carries TRBV9 and TRBJ2-6; D assignment may be TRBD1 or TRBD2 (5 bases each). Per germline, CDR1 SGDLS and CDR2 YYNGEE. The V and J ends lost 1 base and 2 bases respectively, with 13 bases between them. The CDR3 consists of 17 residues. CDR3 DNA: TGTGCCAGCAGCGTACTAGCAGGGCCAACTGGGGCCAACGTCCTGACTTTC. Its protein product is CASSVLAGPTGANVLTF.

The J gene is TRBJ2-7, the V gene TRBV11-3; TRBD1 agrees at 7 bases. The CDR3 is 16 amino acids. V trimming: 5 bases; J trimming: 7 bases; junction bases outside the gene matches: 17. Per the germline V gene, CDR1 is SGHNT and CDR2 is YENEEA. Here the CDR3 reads CASSPHEDRCFKEQYF. As DNA, the CDR3 is TGTGCCAGCAGCCCTCATGAGGACAGGTGTTTTAAAGAGCAGTACTTC.

V usage is TRBV15 and J usage is TRBJ2-4, with 7 bases fitting TRBD2. With 7 bases clipped from V and 1 base from J, the junction kept 4 bases outside the gene matches. Germline V gene data show CDR1 as LNHNV and CDR2 as YYDKDF (reference sequence). The CDR3 runs 14 residues. The CDR3 DNA is TGTGCCACCAAAAGCGGGGCCGCCAAAAACATTCAGTACTTC. Its translation is CATKSGAAKNIQYF.

V gene TRBV19 combines with J gene TRBJ2-3; 7 bases fit TRBD1. The CDR3 runs to 15 residues. Trimming at V came to 7 bases and at J to 7 bases, leaving 14 bases not matched to a gene. Germline V gene lookup returns CDR1 LNHDA and CDR2 SQIVND (reference sequence). This chain's CDR3 is CASTPLGDRTNTQYF. The CDR3 DNA is TGTGCCAGTACTCCGTTGGGGGACAGAACTAATACGCAGTATTTT.